This T cell receptor (beta chain) was sequenced in a study of blood T cell repertoires in COVID-19. This clone was seen only a few times. CDR1 is MNHNY and CDR2 is SVGAGI in the germline V gene (reference sequence). Trimming cost V 4 bases and J 1 base, with 13 bases left between them. This CDR3 comprises 15 residues. Study processing details: Amplifying reference gene primers gave estimates of nucleated cell counts. Assay used: immunoSEQ multiplex PCR; TCRdb lists only in-frame clones, some missing. V and J calls and clone size are as listed in that table; D and trimming were resolved from the DNA. The sample carries roughly 220,000 clones, about four fifths recorded once.

V gene TRBV6-6 combines with J gene TRBJ1-2; tentatively, D is TRBD1 (6 bases). The sequencing input was peripheral blood. The receptor comes from a woman between 55 and 75 years old with acute or convalescent COVID-19. In nucleotides, the CDR3 is TGTGCCAGCAGTTTACAGGGAGTGGGTAACTATGGCTACACCTTC. It is translated as CASSLQGVGNYGYTF.